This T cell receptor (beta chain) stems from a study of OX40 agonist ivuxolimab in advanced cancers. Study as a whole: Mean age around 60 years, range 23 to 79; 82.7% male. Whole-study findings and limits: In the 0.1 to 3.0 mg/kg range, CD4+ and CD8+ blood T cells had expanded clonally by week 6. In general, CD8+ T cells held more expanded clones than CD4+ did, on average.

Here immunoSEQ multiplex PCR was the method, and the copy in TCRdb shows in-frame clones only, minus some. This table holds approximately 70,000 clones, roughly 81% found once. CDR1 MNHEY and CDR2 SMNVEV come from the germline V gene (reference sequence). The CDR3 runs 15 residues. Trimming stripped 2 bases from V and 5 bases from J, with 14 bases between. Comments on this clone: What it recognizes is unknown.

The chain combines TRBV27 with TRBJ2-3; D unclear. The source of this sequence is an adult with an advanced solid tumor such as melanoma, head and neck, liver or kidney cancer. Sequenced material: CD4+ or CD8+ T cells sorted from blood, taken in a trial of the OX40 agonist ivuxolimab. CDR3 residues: CASSLKPGVIDTQYF. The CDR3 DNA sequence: TGTGCCAGCAGTTTAAAACCAGGTGTGATAGATACGCAGTATTTT.